The 12 T cell receptor beta chains given below trace back to one sample, sequenced in a study of blood T cell repertoires in COVID-19 (dated by TCRdb to the early 2020s). Libraries were prepared through the immunoSEQ multiplex PCR assay. This immuneACCESS table, as held by TCRdb, lists in-frame sequences with V and J called but not all clones. Of the missing ones, under half trace to an unresolved V gene in checked studies; the others have no known cause. A total of 150,000 to 200,000 clones appear in this sample, approximately 86% of them only once. The ten largest account for 2.7% of the sample. Sample: peripheral blood. Every receptor here comes from a man in his forties with active or convalescent COVID-19.

This rearrangement joins TRBV6-2 or TRBV6-3 to TRBJ1-5, with 8 nucleotides matching TRBD1. The CDR3 sequence is 17 residues long. V was pared by 5 bases and J by 2 bases, with 11 bases of the junction left unmatched. CDR1 and CDR2 (germline): MNHEY, SVGEGT. The CDR3 loop reads CASSRQGTLPGNQPQHF. The CDR3 DNA reads as TGTGCCAGCAGTAGACAGGGGACGCTACCGGGCAATCAGCCCCAGCATTTT.

The chain employs TRBV5-1 and TRBJ2-3, with 8 positions matching TRBD1. V shed 7 bases, J shed 2 bases, and the junction held 12 bases outside the gene matches. The CDR3 is 16 residues long. The germline CDR1 and CDR2 sequences are SGHRS and YFSETQ. The CDR3 nucleotides read TGCGCCAGCGTGGGAGGTGCAGGGGGCGACACAGATACGCAGTATTTT. This encodes CASVGGAGGDTDTQYF.

V gene TRBV5-1 combines with J gene TRBJ1-5, with D unclear. The CDR3 is 13 amino acids. CDR1 and CDR2 (germline): SGHRS, YFSETQ. V was clipped by 0 bases and J by 7 bases, with 8 bases between them. This CDR3 reads CASSLGGHQPQHF. The CDR3 region has the DNA TGCGCCAGCAGCTTGGGAGGGCACCAGCCCCAGCATTTT.

This clone was detected only once. The chain employs TRBV5-6 and TRBJ2-7, with unresolved D. This CDR3 has 17 amino acids. The V gene's germline CDR1 is SGHDT and CDR2 YYEEEE. Deletions cut 6 bases from V and 2 bases from J, with 24 bases between. The CDR3 nucleotides are TGTGCCAGCACCCTACCCCGGTACGTATCTCCTCCCTACGAGCAGTACTTC. It yields the protein CASTLPRYVSPPYEQYF.

J is TRBJ1-5 and V is TRBV21-1; the table's D call, TRBD1, was not checked against the DNA. TRBV21-1 is labeled a pseudogene. This CDR3 region has 13 residues. Written as DNA, the CDR3 is TGTGCCAGCAGCAAGGCCAGGGATCAGCCCCAGCATTTT. Its protein is CASSKARDQPQHF.

The chain recombines TRBV6-4 with TRBJ1-1; no clear D. Germline values: CDR1 MRHNA, CDR2 SNTAGT. This CDR3 region has 13 residues. Trimming removed 5 bases from V and 3 bases from J, with 10 bases in between. The CDR3 sequence: CASSRLADTEAFF. CDR3 DNA: TGTGCCAGCAGTCGTCTGGCAGACACTGAAGCTTTCTTT.

The chain carries TRBV5-1 and TRBJ2-1; D remains ambiguous. Germline loops: CDR1 SGHRS, CDR2 YFSETQ. V was trimmed by 3 bases and J by 4 bases, leaving 14 bases between them. There are 15 residues in the CDR3. CDR3 bases: TGCGCCAGCAGCTCGGTTGGGCAGGCTTACAATGAGCAGTTCTTC. Translation: CASSSVGQAYNEQFF.

The chain carries TRBV29-1 and TRBJ2-7, with a possible D match to TRBD1 (7 bases). The CDR3 runs 18 residues. Germline V gene data show CDR1 as SQVTM and CDR2 as ANQGSEA. The ends were cut back, 2 bases at V and 2 bases at J, with 25 bases in the middle. The CDR3 protein is CSVERARVGGTETYEQYF. In DNA, the CDR3 is TGCAGCGTTGAACGGGCGAGGGTGGGCGGGACAGAGACCTACGAGCAGTACTTC.

V and J are TRBV18 and TRBJ2-7; 8 nucleotides match TRBD1. Germline V gene lookup returns CDR1 KGHSH and CDR2 LQKENI. Losses at the gene ends were 2 bases for V and 2 bases for J; bases not matched to a gene: 5. The CDR3 covers 15 residues. The DNA of the CDR3 is TGTGCCAGCTCACCAACGACAGGGGAGACCTACGAGCAGTACTTC. Its translation is CASSPTTGETYEQYF.

J is TRBJ2-5 and V is TRBV6-6; 11 bases agree with TRBD2. Per germline, CDR1 MNHNY and CDR2 SVGAGI (reference sequence). Germline trimming cut 7 bases from V and 5 bases from J; bases unmatched to any gene: 12. The CDR3 runs to 16 residues. This CDR3 is CASNPGSGGAVETQYF. The DNA of the CDR3 is TGTGCCAGCAATCCGGGTAGCGGGGGGGCCGTCGAGACCCAGTACTTC.

The rearrangement links TRBV19 to TRBJ1-1; tentative D call: TRBD1 (5 bases). V dropped 2 bases and J dropped 6 bases, with 10 bases sitting between them. The CDR3 is 13 residues long. Germline CDR1 LNHDA, CDR2 SQIVND (reference sequence). The CDR3 sequence is CASSIPEGAEAFF. As DNA, the CDR3 is TGTGCCAGTAGTATACCGGAAGGGGCTGAAGCTTTCTTT.

The genes are TRBV28 and TRBJ1-5; D is unclear. The CDR3 is 14 residues long. The V gene lost 8 bases and the J gene lost 0 bases, with 11 bases spanning the gap. The germline V gene has CDR1 MDHEN and CDR2 SYDVKM. Here the CDR3 reads CASLRGYSNQPQHF. CDR3 bases: TGTGCCAGCTTGCGAGGGTATAGCAATCAGCCCCAGCATTTT.